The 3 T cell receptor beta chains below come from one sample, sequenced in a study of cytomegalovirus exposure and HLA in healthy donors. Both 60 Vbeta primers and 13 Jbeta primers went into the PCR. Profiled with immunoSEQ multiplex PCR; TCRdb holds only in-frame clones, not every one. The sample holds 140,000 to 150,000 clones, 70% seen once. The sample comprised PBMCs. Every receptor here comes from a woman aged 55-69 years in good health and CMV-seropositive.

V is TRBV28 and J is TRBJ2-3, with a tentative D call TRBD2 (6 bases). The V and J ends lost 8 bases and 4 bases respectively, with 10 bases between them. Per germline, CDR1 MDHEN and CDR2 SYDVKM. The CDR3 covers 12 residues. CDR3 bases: TGTGCCAGCCGGAGGGCCGCAGATACGCAGTATTTT. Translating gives CASRRAADTQYF.

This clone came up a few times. CDR3 coding DNA: TGTGCCACCAAAAAAGGGGACTATGGCTACACCTTC. It specifies CATKKGDYGYTF. The V gene is TRBV10-3, the J gene TRBJ1-2; a possible D gene is TRBD1 (5 bases). Looked up from germline, CDR1 is ENHRY and CDR2 is SYGVKD. This CDR3 has 12 residues. The V end lost 10 bases, the J end lost 3 bases, and 12 bases lay between the germline ends.

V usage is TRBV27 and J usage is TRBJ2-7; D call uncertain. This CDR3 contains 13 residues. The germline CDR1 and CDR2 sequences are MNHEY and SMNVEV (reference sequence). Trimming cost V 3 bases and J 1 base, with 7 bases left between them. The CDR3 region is CASSLRGSYEQYF. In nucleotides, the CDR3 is TGTGCCAGCAGTTTGCGCGGTTCCTACGAGCAGTACTTC.